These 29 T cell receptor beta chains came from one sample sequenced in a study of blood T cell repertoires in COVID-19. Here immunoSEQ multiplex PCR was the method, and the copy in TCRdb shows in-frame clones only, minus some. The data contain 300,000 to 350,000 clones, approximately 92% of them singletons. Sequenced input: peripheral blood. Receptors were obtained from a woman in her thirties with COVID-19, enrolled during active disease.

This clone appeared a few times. DNA for the CDR3: TGTGCCAGCAGCGGGGGACAGGGGCTCGGCTACACCTTC. This encodes CASSGGQGLGYTF. V usage is TRBV6-5 and J usage is TRBJ1-2, with 10 bases matching TRBD1. Trimming removed 6 bases from V and 8 bases from J; junction bases left unmatched: 6. Looked up from germline, CDR1 is MNHEY and CDR2 is SVGAGI. The CDR3 consists of 13 residues.

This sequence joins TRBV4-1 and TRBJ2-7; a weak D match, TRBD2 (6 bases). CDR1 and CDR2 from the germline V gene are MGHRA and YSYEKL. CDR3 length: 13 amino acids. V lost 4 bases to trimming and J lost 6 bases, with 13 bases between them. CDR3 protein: CASSLTGEAEQYF. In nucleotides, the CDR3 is TGCGCCAGCAGCCTCACGGGGGAGGCCGAGCAGTACTTC.

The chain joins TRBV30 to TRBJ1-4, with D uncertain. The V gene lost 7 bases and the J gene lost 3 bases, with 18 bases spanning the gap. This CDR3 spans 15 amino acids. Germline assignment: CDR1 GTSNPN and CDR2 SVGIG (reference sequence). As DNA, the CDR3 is TGTGCCTTCTCAGCTTGGGAGGACCCTAATGAAAAACTGTTTTTT. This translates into CAFSAWEDPNEKLFF.

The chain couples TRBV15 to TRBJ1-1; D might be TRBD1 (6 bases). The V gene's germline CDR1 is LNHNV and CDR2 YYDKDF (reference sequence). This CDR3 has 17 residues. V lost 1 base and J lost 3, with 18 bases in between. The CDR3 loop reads CATSRAQGRGVDTEAFF. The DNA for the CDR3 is TGTGCCACCAGCAGAGCCCAGGGGAGAGGAGTCGACACTGAAGCTTTCTTT.

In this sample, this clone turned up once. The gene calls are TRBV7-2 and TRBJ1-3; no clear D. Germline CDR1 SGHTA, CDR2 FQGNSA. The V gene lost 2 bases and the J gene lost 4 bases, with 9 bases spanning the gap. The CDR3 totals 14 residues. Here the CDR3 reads CASSLMGPGNTIYF. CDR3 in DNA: TGTGCCAGCAGCTTAATGGGCCCCGGAAACACCATATATTTT.

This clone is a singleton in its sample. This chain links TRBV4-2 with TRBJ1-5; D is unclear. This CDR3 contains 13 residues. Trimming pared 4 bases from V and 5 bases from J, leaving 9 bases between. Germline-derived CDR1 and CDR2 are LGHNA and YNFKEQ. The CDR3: CASSRGGYQPQHF. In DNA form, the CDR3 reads TGTGCCAGCAGCCGGGGAGGGTATCAGCCCCAGCATTTT.

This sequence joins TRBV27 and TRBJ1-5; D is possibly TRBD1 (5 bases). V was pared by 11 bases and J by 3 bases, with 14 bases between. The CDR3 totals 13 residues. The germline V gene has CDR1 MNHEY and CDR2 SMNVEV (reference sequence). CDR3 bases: TGTGCCGTAGGGGTAGGAGACAATCAGCCCCAGCATTTT. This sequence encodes CAVGVGDNQPQHF.

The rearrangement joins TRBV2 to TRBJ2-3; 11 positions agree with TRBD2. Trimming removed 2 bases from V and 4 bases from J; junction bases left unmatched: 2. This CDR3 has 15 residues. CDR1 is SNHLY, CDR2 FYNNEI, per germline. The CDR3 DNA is TGTGCCAGCAGTGAACTAGCGGGAGGACCAGATACGCAGTATTTT. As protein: CASSELAGGPDTQYF. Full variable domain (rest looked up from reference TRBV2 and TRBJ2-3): EPEVTQTPSHQVTQMGQEVILRCVPISNHLYFYWYRQILGQKVEFLVSFYNNEISEKSEIFDDQFSVERPDGSNFTLKIRSTKLEDSAMYFCASSELAGGPDTQYFGPGTRLTVL.

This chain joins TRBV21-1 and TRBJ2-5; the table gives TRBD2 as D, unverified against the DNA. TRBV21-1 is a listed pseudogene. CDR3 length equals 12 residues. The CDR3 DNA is TGTGCCAGTAGCAGAGGGAGAGAGACCCAGTACTTC. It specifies CASSRGRETQYF.

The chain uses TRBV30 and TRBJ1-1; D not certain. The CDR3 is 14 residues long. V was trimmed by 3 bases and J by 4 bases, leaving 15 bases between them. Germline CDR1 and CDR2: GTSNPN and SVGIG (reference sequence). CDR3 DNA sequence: TGTGCCTGGAGCTATACTCTTGTCGGCACTGAAGCTTTCTTT. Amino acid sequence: CAWSYTLVGTEAFF.

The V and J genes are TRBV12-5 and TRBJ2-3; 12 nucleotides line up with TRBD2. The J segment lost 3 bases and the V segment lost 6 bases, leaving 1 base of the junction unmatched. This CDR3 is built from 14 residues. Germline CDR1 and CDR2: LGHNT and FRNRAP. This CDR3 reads CASGTSGSTDTQYF. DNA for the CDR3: TGTGCTAGTGGGACTAGCGGGAGTACAGATACGCAGTATTTT. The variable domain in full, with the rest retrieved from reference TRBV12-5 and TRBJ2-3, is DARVTQTPRHKVTEMGQEVTMRCQPILGHNTVFWYRQTMMQGLELLAYFRNRAPLDDSGMPKDRFSAEMPDATLATLKIQPSEPRDSAVYFCASGTSGSTDTQYFGPGTRLTVL.

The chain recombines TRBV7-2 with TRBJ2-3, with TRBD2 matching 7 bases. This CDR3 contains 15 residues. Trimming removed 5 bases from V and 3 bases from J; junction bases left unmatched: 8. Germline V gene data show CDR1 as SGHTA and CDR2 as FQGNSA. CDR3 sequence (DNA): TGTGCCAGCAGCGAGAGCGGGATTTCGACAGATACGCAGTATTTT. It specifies CASSESGISTDTQYF.

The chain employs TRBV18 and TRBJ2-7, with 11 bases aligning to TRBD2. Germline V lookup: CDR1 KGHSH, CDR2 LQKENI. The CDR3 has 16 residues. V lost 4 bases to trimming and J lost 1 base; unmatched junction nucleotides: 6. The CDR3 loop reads CASSRAGTSGSYEQYF. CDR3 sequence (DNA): TGTGCCAGCTCACGCGCCGGGACTAGCGGATCCTACGAGCAGTACTTC.

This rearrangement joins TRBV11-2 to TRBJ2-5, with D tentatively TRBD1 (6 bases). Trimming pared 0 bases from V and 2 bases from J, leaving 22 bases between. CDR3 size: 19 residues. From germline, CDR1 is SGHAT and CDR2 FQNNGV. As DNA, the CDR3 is TGTGCCAGCAGCTTAGACCAATACGCAGCAGGGGCAGGTCAAGAGACCCAGTACTTC. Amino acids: CASSLDQYAAGAGQETQYF.

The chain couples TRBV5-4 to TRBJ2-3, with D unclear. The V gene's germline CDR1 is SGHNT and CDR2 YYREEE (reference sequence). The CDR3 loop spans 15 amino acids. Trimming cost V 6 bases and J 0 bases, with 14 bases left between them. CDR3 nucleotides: TGTGCCAGCAACTTTTGGGCCACTAGCACAGATACGCAGTATTTT. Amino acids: CASNFWATSTDTQYF. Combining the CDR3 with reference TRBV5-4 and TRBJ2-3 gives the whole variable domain ETGVTQSPTHLIKTRGQQVTLRCSSQSGHNTVSWYQQALGQGPQFIFQYYREEENGRGNFPPRFSGLQFPNYSSELNVNALELDDSALYLCASNFWATSTDTQYFGPGTRLTVL.

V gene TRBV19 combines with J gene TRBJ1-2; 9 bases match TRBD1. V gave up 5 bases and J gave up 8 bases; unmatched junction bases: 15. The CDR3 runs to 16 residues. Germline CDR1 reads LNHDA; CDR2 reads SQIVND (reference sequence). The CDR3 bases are TGTGCCAGTAGTCCGACGCTACAGGGGGCAGTAGGGGGCTACACCTTC. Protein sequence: CASSPTLQGAVGGYTF.

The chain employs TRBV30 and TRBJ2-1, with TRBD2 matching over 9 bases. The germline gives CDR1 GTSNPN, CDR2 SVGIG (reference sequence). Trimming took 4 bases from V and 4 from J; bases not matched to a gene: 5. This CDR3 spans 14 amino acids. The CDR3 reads CAWMIAGVYNEQFF. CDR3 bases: TGTGCCTGGATGATAGCGGGGGTTTACAATGAGCAGTTCTTC.

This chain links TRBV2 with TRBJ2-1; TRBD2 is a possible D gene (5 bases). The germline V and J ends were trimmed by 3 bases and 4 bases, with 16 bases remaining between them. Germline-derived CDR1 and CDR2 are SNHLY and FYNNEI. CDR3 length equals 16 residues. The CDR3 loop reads CASSERGITIYNEQFF. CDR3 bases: TGTGCCAGCAGTGAGAGAGGGATCACAATTTACAATGAGCAGTTCTTC.

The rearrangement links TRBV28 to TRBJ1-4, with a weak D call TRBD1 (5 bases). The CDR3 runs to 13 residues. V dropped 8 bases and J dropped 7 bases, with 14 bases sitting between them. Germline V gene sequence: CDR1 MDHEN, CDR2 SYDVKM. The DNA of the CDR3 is TGTGCCAGCGTAATGGGGGGAGGTGAAAAACTGTTTTTT. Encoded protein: CASVMGGGEKLFF.

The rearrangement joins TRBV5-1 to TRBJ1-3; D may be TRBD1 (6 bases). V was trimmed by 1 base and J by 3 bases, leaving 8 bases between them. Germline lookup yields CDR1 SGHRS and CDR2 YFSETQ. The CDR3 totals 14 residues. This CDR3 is CASSLIQGGNTIYF. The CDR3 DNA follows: TGCGCCAGCAGCTTGATACAGGGTGGAAACACCATATATTTT.

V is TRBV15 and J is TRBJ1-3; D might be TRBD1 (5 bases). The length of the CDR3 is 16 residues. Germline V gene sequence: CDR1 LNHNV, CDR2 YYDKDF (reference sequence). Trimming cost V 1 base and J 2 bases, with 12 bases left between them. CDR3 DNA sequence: TGTGCCACCAGCAGAGGGGGGGGGATGGCTGGAAACACCATATATTTT. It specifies CATSRGGGMAGNTIYF. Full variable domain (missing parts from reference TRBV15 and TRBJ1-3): DAMVIQNPRYQVTQFGKPVTLSCSQTLNHNVMYWYQQKSSQAPKLLFHYYDKDFNNEADTPDNFQSRRPNTSFCFLDIRSPGLGDTAMYLCATSRGGGMAGNTIYFGEGSWLTVV.

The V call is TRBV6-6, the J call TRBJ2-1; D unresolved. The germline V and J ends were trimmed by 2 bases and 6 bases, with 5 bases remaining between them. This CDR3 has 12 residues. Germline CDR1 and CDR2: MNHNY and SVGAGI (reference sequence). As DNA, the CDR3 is TGTGCCAGCAGTTACCTGTCCAATGAGCAGTTCTTC. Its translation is CASSYLSNEQFF.

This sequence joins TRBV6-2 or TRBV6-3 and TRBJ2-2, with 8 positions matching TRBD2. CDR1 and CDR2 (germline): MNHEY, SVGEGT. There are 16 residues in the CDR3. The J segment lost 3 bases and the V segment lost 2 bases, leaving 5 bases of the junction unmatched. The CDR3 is CASSYRAGGDTGELFF. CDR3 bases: TGTGCCAGCAGTTACAGGGCCGGGGGGGACACCGGGGAGCTGTTTTTT.

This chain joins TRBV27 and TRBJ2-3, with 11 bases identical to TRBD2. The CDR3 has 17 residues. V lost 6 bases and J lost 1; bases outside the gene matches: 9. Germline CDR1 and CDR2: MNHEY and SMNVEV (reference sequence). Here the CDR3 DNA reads TGTGCCAGCAGCCCACGGACTAGCGGGTATCGCACAGATACGCAGTATTTT. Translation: CASSPRTSGYRTDTQYF.

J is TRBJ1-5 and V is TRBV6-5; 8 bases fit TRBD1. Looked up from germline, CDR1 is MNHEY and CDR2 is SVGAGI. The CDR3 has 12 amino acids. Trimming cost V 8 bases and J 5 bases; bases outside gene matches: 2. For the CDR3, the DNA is TGTGCCAGCCGGACAGGGTATCAGCCCCAGCATTTT. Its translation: CASRTGYQPQHF.

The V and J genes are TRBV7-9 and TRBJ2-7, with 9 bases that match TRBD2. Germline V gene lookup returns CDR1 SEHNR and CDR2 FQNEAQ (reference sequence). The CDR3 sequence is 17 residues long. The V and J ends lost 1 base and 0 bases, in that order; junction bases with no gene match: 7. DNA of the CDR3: TGTGCCAGCAGCTTAGGCGGGGTAGCGGGAGTCTCCTACGAGCAGTACTTC. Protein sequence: CASSLGGVAGVSYEQYF.

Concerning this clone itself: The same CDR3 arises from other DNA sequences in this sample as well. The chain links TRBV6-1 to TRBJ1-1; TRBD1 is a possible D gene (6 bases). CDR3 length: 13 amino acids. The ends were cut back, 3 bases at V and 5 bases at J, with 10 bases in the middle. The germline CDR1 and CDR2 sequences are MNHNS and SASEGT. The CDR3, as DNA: TGTGCCAGCAGTGACAGGGGTGGGACTGAAGCTTTCTTT. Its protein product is CASSDRGGTEAFF.

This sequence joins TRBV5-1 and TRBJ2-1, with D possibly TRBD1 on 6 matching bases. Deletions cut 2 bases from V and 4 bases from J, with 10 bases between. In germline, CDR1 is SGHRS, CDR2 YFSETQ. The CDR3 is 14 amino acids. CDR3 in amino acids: CASSFGDIYNEQFF. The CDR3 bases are TGCGCCAGCAGCTTTGGGGACATTTACAATGAGCAGTTCTTC. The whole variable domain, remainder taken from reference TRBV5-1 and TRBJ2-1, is KAGVTQTPRYLIKTRGQQVTLSCSPISGHRSVSWYQQTPGQGLQFLFEYFSETQRNKGNFPGRFSGRQFSNSRSEMNVSTLELGDSALYLCASSFGDIYNEQFFGPGTRLTVL.

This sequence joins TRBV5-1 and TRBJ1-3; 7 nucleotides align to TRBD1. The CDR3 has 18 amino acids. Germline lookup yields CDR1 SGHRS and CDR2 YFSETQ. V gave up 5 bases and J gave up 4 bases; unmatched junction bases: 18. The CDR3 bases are TGCGCCAGCAGACGGGACAGAGAGATTACGGGGACCGGAAACACCATATATTTT. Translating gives CASRRDREITGTGNTIYF.